The present entry profiles one T cell receptor beta chain with its context. What it binds is unknown. The identical CDR3 is also encoded by other nucleotide sequences in the sample. Inclusion required at least two post-ART and at least one pre-ART PBMC samples. Every specimen held between roughly 0.85-10 million cryopreserved PBMC. These were thawed and washed before DNA extraction. This entry comes from a study of long-term antiretroviral therapy in people with HIV. Findings of the study overall: Versus controls, repertoires in people with HIV had narrower CDR3 length ranges.

Researchers report immunoSEQ v3.0 was run at survey level. Clones were read by immunoSEQ multiplex PCR, and TCRdb kept only the in-frame ones, dropping some. The table records under 9,000 clones, roughly 80% of them present only once. Germline V gives CDR1 MNHNS, CDR2 SASEGT. The CDR3 totals 14 residues. Unmatched junction bases numbered 4, after V lost 6 bases and J lost 0 bases. The genes are TRBV6-1 and TRBJ1-1; TRBD1 matches 7 bases. The starting material was unsorted PBMCs, obtained 0.1 years after starting antiretroviral therapy. This TCR was recovered from a man in his forties with HIV. In DNA, the CDR3 is TGTGCCAGCAGCTACAGGGGATTGAACACTGAAGCTTTCTTT. Translated, it gives CASSYRGLNTEAFF.